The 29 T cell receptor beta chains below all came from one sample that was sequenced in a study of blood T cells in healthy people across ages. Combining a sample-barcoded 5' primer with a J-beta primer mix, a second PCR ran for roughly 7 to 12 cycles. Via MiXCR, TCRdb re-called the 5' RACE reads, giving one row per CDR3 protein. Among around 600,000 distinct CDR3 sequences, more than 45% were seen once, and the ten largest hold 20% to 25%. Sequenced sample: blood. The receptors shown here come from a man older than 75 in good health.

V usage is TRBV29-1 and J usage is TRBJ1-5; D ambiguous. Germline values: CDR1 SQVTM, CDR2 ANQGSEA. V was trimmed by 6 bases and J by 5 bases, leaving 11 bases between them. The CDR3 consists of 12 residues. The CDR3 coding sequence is TGCAGCGTAGGTGCCGGGGATCAGCCCCAGCATTTT. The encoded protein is CSVGAGDQPQHF. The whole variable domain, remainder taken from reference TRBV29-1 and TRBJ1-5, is SAVISQKPSRDICQRGTSLTIQCQVDSQVTMMFWYRQQPGQSLTLIATANQGSEATYESGFVIDKFPISRPNLTFSTLTVSNMSPEDSSIYLCSVGAGDQPQHFGDGTRLSIL.

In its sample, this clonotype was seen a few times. The CDR3 DNA is TGCAGTGCTAGCCCGGGACTCACAAAGACAGATACGCAGTATTTT. Residues: CSASPGLTKTDTQYF. The genes are TRBV20-1 and TRBJ2-3; D perhaps matches TRBD2 (6 bases). This CDR3 region has 15 residues. V was shortened by 3 bases and J by 3 bases, with 16 bases between the two germline ends. CDR1 is DFQATT and CDR2 is SNEGSKA in the germline V gene (reference sequence).

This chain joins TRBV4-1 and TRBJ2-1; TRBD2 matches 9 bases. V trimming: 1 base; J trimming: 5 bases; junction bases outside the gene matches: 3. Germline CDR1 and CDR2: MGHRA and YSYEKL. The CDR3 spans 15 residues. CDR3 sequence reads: CASSQASGENNEQFF. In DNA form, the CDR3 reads TGCGCCAGCAGCCAAGCTAGCGGGGAGAACAATGAGCAGTTCTTC.

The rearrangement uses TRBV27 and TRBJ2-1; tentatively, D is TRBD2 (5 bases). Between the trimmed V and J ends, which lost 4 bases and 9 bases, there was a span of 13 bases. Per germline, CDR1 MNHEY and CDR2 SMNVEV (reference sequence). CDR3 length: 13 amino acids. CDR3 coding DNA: TGTGCCAGCAGTTCCAGGACTCTGGGTGAGCAGTTCTTC. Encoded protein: CASSSRTLGEQFF.

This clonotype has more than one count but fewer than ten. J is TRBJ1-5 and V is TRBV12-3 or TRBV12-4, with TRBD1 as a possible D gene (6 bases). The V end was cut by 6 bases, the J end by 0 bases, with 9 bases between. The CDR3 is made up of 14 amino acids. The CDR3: CASRTGYSNQPQHF. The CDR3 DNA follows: TGTGCCAGCAGGACAGGTTATAGCAATCAGCCCCAGCATTTT.

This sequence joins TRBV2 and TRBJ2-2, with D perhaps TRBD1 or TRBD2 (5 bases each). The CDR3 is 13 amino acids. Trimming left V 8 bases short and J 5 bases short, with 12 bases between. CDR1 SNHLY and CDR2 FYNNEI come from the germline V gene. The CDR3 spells CASLRDGTGELFF. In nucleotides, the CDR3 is TGTGCCAGCCTCCGGGACGGAACCGGGGAGCTGTTTTTT.

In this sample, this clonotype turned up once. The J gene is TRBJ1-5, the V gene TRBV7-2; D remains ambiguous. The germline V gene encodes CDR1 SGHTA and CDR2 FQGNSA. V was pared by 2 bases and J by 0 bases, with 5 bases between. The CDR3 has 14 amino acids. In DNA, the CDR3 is TGTGCCAGCAGCTTAAAATTTAGCAATCAGCCCCAGCATTTT. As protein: CASSLKFSNQPQHF.

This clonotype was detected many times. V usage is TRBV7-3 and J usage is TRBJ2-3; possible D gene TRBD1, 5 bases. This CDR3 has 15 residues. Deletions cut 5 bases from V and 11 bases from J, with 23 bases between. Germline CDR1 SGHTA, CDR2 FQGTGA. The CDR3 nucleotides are TGTGCCAGCAGCCCAGGGTCGGTGTCCTACAATGAGCAGTATTTT. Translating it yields CASSPGSVSYNEQYF.

The CDR3 is CASSYANTEAFF. The CDR3 bases are TGTGCCAGCAGTTATGCGAACACTGAAGCTTTCTTT. The gene calls are TRBV6-2 or TRBV6-3 and TRBJ1-1; D gene uncertain. The CDR3 sequence is 12 residues long. The germline V gene has CDR1 MNHEY and CDR2 SVGEGT. V shed 3 bases and J shed 1 base, with 3 bases lying between them.

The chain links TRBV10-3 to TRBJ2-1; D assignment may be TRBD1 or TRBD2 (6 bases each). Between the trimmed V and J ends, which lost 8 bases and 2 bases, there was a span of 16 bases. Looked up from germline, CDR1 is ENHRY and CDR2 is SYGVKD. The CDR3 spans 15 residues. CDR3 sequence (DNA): TGTGCCATCCAGCCCTCGGGGGCTGCCTACAATGAGCAGTTCTTC. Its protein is CAIQPSGAAYNEQFF.

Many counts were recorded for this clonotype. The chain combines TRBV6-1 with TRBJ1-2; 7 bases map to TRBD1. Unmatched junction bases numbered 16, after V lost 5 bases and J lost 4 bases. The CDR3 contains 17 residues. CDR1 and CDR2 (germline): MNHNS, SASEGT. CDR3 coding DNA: TGTGCCAGCAGTCCACCGGGACAGCCTATGCACCTCTATGGCTACACCTTC. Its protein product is CASSPPGQPMHLYGYTF.

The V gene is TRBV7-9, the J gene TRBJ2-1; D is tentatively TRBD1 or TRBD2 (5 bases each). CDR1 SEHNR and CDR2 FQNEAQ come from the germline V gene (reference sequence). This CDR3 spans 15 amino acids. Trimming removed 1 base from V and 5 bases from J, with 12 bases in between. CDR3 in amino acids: CASSLGGEIHNEQFF. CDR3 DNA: TGTGCCAGCAGCTTAGGAGGGGAGATTCACAATGAGCAGTTCTTC.

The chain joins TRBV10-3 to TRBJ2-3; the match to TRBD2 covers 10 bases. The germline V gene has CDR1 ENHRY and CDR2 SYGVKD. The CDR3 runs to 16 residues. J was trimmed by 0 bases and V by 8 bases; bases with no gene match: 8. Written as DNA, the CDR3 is TGTGCCATCGGGGGACTAGCGCAAACTAGCACAGATACGCAGTATTTT. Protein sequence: CAIGGLAQTSTDTQYF.

CDR3 DNA: TGTGCCAGCAGTGACGTGAGGCCACAGCCCCAGCATTTT. Its protein is CASSDVRPQPQHF. The gene calls are TRBV2 and TRBJ1-5; D not certain. CDR3 length: 13 amino acids. CDR1 and CDR2 (germline): SNHLY, FYNNEI. The V end was cut by 3 bases, the J end by 7 bases, with 10 bases between.

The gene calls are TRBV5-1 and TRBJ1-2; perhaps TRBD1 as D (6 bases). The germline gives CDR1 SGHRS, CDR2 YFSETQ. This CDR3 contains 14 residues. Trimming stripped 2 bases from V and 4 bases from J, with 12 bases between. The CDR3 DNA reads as TGCGCCAGCAGCTTAAGGGGGTTTTCCTATGGCTACACCTTC. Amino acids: CASSLRGFSYGYTF.

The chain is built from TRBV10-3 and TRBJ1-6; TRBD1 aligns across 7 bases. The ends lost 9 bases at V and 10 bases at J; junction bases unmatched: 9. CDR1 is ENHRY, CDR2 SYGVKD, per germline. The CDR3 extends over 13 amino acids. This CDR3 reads CAIRDREGSPLHF. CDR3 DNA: TGTGCCATAAGAGACAGGGAAGGCTCACCCCTCCACTTT.

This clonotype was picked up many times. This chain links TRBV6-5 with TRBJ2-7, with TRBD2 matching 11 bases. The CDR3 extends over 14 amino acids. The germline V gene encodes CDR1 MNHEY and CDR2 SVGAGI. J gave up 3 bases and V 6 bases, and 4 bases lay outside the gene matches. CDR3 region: CASRQTSGSYEQYF. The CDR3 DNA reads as TGTGCCAGCAGACAAACTAGCGGGAGCTACGAGCAGTACTTC.

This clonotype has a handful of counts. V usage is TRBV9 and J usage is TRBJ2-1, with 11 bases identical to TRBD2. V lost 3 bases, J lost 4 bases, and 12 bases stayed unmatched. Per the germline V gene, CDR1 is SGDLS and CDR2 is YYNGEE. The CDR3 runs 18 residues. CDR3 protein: CASSARQASSGRYNEQFF. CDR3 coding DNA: TGTGCCAGCAGCGCCCGACAGGCTTCTAGCGGGAGGTACAATGAGCAGTTCTTC. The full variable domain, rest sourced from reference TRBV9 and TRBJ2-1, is DSGVTQTPKHLITATGQRVTLRCSPRSGDLSVYWYQQSLDQGLQFLIQYYNGEERAKGNILERFSAQQFPDLHSELNLSSLELGDSALYFCASSARQASSGRYNEQFFGPGTRLTVL.

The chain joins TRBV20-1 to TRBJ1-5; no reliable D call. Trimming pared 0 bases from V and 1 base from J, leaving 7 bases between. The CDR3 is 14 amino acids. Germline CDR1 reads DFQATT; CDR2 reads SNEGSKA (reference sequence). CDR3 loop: CSAREVGSNQPQHF. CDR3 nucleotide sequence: TGCAGTGCTAGAGAGGTAGGGAGCAATCAGCCCCAGCATTTT.

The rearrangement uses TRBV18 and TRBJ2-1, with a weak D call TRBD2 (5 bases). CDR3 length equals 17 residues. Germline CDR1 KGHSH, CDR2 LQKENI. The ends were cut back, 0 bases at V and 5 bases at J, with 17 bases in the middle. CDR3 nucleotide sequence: TGTGCCAGCTCACCACCGTGGCTAGCAAGCGTGGACAATGAGCAGTTCTTC. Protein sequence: CASSPPWLASVDNEQFF.

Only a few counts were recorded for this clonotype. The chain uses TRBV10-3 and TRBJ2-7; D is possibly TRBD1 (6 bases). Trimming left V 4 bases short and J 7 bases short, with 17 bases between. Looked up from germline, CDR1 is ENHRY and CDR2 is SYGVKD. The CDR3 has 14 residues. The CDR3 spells CAISADGPTGEQYF. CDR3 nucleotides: TGTGCCATCAGTGCGGACGGCCCTACAGGGGAGCAGTACTTC.

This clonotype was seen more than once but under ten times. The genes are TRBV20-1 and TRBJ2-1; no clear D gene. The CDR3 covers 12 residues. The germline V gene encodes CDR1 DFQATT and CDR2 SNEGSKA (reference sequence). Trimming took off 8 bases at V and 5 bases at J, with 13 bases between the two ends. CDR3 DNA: TGCAGTTCGTCTCCGATGAACAATGAGCAGTTCTTC. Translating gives CSSSPMNNEQFF.

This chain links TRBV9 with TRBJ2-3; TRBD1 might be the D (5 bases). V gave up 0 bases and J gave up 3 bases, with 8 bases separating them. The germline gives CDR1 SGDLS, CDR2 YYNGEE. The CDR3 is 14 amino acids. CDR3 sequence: CASSVGRVTDTQYF. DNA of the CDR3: TGTGCCAGCAGCGTAGGCAGGGTAACAGATACGCAGTATTTT.

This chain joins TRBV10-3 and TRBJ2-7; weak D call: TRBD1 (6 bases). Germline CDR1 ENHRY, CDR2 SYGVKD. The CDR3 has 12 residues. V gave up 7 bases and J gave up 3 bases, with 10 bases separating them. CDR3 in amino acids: CAIMDRDYEQYF. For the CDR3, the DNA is TGTGCCATCATGGACAGAGACTACGAGCAGTACTTC.

CDR3 DNA sequence: TGTGCCATCAGTGAGTCTGGCAGCGCATATGGCTACACCTTC. It yields the protein CAISESGSAYGYTF. This chain joins TRBV10-3 and TRBJ1-2; D uncertain. V was clipped by 0 bases and J by 5 bases, with 10 bases between them. CDR1 ENHRY and CDR2 SYGVKD come from the germline V gene. The CDR3 extends over 14 amino acids.

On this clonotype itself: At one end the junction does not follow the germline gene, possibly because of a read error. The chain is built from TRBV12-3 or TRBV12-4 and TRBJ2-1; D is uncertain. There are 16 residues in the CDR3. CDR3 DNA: TGTGTCAGCAGTTTCTCTCTTCTAACCCCTGACAATGAGCAGTTCTTC. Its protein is CVSSFSLLTPDNEQFF.

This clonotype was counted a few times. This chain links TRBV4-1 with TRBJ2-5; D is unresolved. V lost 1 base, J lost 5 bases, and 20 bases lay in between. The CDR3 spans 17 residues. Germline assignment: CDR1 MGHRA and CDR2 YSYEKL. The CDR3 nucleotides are TGCGCCAGCAGCCAAGCCTTTATATCCCGGTTTAAGGAGACCCAGTACTTC. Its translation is CASSQAFISRFKETQYF.

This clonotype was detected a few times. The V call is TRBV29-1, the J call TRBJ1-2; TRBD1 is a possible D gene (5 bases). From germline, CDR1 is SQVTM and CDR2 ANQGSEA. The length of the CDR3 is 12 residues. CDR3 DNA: TGCGCGACAGACCTTACCAGCTATGGCTACACCTTC. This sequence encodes CATDLTSYGYTF.

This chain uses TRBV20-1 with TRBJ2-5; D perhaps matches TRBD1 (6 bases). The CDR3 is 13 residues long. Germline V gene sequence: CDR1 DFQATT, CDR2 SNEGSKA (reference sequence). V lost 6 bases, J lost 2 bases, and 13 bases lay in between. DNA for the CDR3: TGCAGTGCCAGGGGTTGGACACAAGAGACCCAGTACTTC. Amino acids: CSARGWTQETQYF.